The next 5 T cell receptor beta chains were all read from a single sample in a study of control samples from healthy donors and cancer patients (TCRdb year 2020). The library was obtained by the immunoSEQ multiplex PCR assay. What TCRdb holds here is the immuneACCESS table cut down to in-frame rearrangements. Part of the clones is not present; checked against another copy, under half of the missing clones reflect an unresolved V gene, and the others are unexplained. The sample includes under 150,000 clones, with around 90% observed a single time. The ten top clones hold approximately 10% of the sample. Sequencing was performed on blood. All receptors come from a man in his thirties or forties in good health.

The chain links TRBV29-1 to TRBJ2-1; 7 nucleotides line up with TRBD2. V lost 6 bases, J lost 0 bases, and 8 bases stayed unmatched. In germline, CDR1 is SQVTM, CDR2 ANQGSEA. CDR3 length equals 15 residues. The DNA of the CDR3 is TGCAGCGTCCGCGGGGGAGGCGTCTCCTACAATGAGCAGTTCTTC. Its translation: CSVRGGGVSYNEQFF.

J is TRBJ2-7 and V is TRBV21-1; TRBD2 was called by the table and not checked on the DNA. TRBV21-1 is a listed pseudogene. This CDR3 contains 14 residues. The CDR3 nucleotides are TGTGCCAGCAGCCCGCTCGAGTACCCCTACGAGCAGTACTTC. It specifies CASSPLEYPYEQYF.

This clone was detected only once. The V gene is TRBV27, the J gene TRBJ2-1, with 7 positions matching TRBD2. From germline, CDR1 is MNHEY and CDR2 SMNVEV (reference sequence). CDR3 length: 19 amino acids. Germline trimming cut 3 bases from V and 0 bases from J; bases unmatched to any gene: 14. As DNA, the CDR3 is TGTGCCAGCAGTTTTCCGCCCCCTAGCGGATCAAGCTCCTACAATGAGCAGTTCTTC. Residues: CASSFPPPSGSSSYNEQFF.

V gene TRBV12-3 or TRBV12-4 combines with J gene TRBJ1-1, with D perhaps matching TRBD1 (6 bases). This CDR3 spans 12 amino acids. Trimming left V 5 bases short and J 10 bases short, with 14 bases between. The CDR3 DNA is TGTGCCAGCAGTCAGGGACATATAGCAGCTTTCTTT. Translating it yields CASSQGHIAAFF.

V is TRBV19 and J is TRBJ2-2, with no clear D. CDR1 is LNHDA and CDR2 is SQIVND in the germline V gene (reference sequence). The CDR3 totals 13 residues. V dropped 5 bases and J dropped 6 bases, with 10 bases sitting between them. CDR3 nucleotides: TGTGCCAGTAGTTGGGGATCGGCCGGGGAGCTGTTTTTT. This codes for CASSWGSAGELFF.